The clone carrying this TCR beta chain was counted once. The source of the sample is a study of blood T cell repertoires in COVID-19. Study-wide context: Researchers got acute and convalescent COVID-19 samples from the United States, Italy and Spain.

Clones were read by immunoSEQ multiplex PCR, and TCRdb kept only the in-frame ones, dropping some. The table shows about 310,000 clones, with about nine tenths occurring only once. This CDR3 comprises 14 residues. The V gene's germline CDR1 is MNHEY and CDR2 SMNVEV (reference sequence). Trimming shortened V by 6 bases and J by 2 bases, and 14 bases separated the two germline ends. The chain couples TRBV27 to TRBJ2-7; no definite D call. The origin of this receptor is a woman between 40 and 55 years old who had recovered from COVID-19. Sequencing was done on a sample of PBMCs or T cells enriched from blood (not recorded which). The CDR3, as DNA: TGTGCCAGCAGCTCCCGGGTACGACCCTACGAGCAGTACTTC. Its protein is CASSSRVRPYEQYF.